This TCR beta chain was identified during a study of blood T cell repertoires in COVID-19. This CDR3 contains 14 residues. Trimming removed 3 bases from V and 1 base from J, with 9 bases in between. Germline values: CDR1 SNHLY, CDR2 FYNNEI. Assay: immunoSEQ multiplex PCR; the TCRdb copy retains only in-frame clones and omits some. The sample yields a few hundred thousand clones, nearly 90% seen once. The receptor's source is a woman under 30 with acute COVID-19. The sequenced sample consisted of PBMCs or T cells enriched from blood (not recorded which). The rearrangement links TRBV2 to TRBJ2-5; D gene uncertain. The CDR3 loop is CASSDRQAQETQYF. The CDR3 nucleotides are TGTGCCAGCAGTGATCGCCAGGCCCAAGAGACCCAGTACTTC.